The clone carrying this TCR beta chain appeared once. The antigen is undetermined. TCRdb keeps only in-frame clones here, not all; method: immunoSEQ multiplex PCR. The table records 56,000 or so clones, roughly 75% of them present only once. All patients were mismatch repair deficient, assessed by either PCR or immunohistochemistry. TCRs were sequenced from three patients responding to pembrolizumab. The record originates from a study of PD-1 blockade in mismatch repair-deficient tumors. Study context: Patients had around 12 mismatch repair-deficient cancer types, all previously treated and progressing.

Whole-study findings and limits: Tumor-resident clones, often undetectable pretreatment in blood, expanded then contracted after pembrolizumab.

The sequenced sample was peripheral blood, obtained 4 weeks after starting pembrolizumab. This sequence was found in an adult with mismatch repair-deficient cancer.

The CDR3 region has the DNA TGTGCCAGCAGCTACGGGGGAGGGCCCGGGGAGCTGTTTTTT. Amino acid sequence: CASSYGGGPGELFF. V and J are TRBV7-9 and TRBJ2-2, with TRBD2 identical over 7 bases. Germline V gene sequence: CDR1 SEHNR, CDR2 FQNEAQ (reference sequence). The CDR3 covers 14 residues. The V and J ends lost 4 bases and 6 bases, in that order; junction bases with no gene match: 5.